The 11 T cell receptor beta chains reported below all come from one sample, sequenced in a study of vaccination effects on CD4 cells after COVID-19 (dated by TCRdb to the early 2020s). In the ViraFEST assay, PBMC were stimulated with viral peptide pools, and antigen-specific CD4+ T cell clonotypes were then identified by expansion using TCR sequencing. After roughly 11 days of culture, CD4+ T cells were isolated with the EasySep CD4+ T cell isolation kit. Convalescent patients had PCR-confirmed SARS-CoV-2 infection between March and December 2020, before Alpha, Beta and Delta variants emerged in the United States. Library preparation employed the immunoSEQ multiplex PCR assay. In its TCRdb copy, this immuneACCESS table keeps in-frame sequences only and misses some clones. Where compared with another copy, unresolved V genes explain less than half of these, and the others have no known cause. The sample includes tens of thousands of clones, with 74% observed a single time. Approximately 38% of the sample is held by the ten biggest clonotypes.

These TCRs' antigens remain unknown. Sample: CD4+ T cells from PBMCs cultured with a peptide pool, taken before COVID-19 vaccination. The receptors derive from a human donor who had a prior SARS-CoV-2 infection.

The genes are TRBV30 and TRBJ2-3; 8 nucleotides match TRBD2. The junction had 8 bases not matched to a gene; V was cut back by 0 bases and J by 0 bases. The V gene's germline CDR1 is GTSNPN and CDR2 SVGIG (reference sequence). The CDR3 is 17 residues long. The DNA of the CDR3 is TGTGCCTGGAGTGTAGGAGGGACTAGGGTTAGCACAGATACGCAGTATTTT. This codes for CAWSVGGTRVSTDTQYF.

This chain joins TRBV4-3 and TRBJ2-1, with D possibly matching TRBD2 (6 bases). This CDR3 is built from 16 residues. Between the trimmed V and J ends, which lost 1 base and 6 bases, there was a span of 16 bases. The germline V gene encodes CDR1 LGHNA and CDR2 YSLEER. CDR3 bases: TGCGCCAGCAGCCAAGGGGAGAGGCTAGCGAGCAATGAGCAGTTCTTC. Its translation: CASSQGERLASNEQFF.

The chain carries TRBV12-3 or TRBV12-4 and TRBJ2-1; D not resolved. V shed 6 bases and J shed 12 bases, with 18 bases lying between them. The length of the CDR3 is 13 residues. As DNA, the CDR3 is TGTGCCAGCAGAGAAGCCCGCCGGGCTTGGCAGTTCTTC. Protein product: CASREARRAWQFF.

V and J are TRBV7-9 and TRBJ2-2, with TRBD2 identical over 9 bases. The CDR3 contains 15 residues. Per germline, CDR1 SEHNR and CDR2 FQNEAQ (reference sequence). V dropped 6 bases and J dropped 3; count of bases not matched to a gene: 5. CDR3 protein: CASRVLAGHTGELFF. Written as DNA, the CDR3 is TGTGCCAGCAGGGTACTAGCGGGTCACACCGGGGAGCTGTTTTTT.

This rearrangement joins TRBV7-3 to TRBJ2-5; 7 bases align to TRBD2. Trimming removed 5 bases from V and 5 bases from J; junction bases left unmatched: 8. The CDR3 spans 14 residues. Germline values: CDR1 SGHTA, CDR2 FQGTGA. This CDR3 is CASSPSGISETQYF. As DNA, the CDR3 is TGTGCCAGCAGCCCAAGCGGGATCTCGGAGACCCAGTACTTC.

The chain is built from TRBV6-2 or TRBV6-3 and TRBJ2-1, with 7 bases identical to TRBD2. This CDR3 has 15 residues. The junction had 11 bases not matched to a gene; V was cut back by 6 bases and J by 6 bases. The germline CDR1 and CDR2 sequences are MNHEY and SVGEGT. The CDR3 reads CASSPVAGEINEQFF. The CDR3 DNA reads TGTGCCAGCAGCCCAGTTGCGGGAGAGATCAATGAGCAGTTCTTC.

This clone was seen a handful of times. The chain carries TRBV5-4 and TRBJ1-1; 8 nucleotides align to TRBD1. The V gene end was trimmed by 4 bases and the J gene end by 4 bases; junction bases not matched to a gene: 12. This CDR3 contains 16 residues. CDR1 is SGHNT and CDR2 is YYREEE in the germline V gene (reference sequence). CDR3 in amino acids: CASSNGQGKSITEAFF. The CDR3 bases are TGTGCCAGCAGCAACGGACAGGGAAAGTCGATCACTGAAGCTTTCTTT.

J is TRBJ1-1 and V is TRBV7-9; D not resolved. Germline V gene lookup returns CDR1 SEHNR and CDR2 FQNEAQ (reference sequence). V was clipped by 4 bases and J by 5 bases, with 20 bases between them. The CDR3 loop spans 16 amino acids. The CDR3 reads CASSSFGGILITEAFF. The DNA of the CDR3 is TGTGCCAGCAGCTCCTTCGGAGGGATTCTGATAACTGAAGCTTTCTTT. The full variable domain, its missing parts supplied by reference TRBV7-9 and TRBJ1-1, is DTGVSQNPRHKITKRGQNVTFRCDPISEHNRLYWYRQTLGQGPEFLTYFQNEAQLEKSRLLSDRFSAERPKGSFSTLEIQRTEQGDSAMYLCASSSFGGILITEAFFGQGTRLTVV.

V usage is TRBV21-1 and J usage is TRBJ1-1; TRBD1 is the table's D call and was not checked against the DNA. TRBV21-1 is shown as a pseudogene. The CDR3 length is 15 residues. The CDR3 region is CASSTRDRENTEAFF. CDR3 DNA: TGTGCCAGCAGCACTCGGGACAGGGAGAACACTGAAGCTTTCTTT.

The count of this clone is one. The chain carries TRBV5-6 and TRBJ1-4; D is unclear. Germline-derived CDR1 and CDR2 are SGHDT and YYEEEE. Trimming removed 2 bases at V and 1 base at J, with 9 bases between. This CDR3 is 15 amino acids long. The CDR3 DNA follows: TGTGCCAGCAGCTTAAGGGTTTTAACTAATGAAAAACTGTTTTTT. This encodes CASSLRVLTNEKLFF.

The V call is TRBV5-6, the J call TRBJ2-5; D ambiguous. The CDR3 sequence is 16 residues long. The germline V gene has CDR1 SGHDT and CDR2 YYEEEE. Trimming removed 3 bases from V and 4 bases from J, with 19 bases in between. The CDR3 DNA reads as TGTGCCAGCAGCTCCTTGGGGTTCTCTGCTGGAGAGACCCAGTACTTC. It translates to CASSSLGFSAGETQYF.